This T cell receptor beta chain came from a study of blood T cells in healthy people across ages. Study results and caveats: Naive T cell percentage showed a strong correlation with the diversity of TCR beta.

With a J-beta primer mix and a sample-barcoded 5' primer, a second PCR ran about 7 to 11 cycles. MiXCR, run by TCRdb on the 5' RACE reads, gives a single entry per CDR3 protein. The table lists fewer than 700,000 distinct CDR3 sequences, over 40% of them singletons, with 25% to 35% in the top ten. Points on this clonotype: What it binds is not known.

This CDR3 has 12 residues. V was trimmed by 7 bases and J by 1 base, leaving 7 bases between them. Germline V gene lookup returns CDR1 SNHLY and CDR2 FYNNEI. The sequence was collected from a man older than 75 in good health. The source material was blood. This sequence joins TRBV2 and TRBJ2-5; D uncertain. The DNA for the CDR3 is TGTGCCAGCAAAGAGGTCCAAGAGACCCAGTACTTC. It translates to CASKEVQETQYF.